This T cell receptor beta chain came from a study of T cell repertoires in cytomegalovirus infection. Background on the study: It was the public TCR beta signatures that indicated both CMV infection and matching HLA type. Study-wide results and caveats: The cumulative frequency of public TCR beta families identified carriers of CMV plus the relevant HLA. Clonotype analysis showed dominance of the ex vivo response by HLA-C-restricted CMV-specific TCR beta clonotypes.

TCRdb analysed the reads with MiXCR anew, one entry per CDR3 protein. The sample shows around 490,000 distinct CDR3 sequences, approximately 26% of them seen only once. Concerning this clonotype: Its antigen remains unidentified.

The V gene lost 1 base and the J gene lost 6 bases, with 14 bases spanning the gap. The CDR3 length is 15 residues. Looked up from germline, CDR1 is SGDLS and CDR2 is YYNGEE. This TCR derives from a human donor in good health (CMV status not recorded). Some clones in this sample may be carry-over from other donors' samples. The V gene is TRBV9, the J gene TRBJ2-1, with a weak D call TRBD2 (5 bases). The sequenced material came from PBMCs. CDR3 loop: CASSVKGDSANEQFF. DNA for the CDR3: TGTGCCAGCAGCGTAAAGGGTGATAGCGCCAATGAGCAGTTCTTC.